Given below is one T cell receptor beta chain in context. Its antigen is currently unknown. The source of the sample is a study of CXCR3-negative and CXCR3-positive naive CD8 T cells. Findings of the study overall: Much lower diversity was found in memory CD8+ cells, while both naive subsets had comparably high diversity. After cryopreservation, CXCR3 expression dropped partially; most assays used fresh PBMCs.

UMI-labeled TRB cDNA libraries were prepared by 5' RACE. TCRdb re-called the 5' RACE reads; every CDR3 protein appears as one record, without DNA. The listing contains over 35,000 distinct CDR3 sequences. The study sorted every CD8+ T cell subset in triplicate at hundreds of thousands of cells each. The CDR3 extends over 14 amino acids. Germline V gene lookup returns CDR1 MDHEN and CDR2 SYDVKM. What was sequenced was naive CXCR3- CD8+ T cells from blood. Regarding subset: CD45RO-CCR7+CD27+CD95- naive CD8+ T cells lacking CXCR3 (TNR3-). The chain links TRBV28 to TRBJ2-3; TCRdb's D gene call, TRBD2, goes unchecked for lack of DNA. This TCR came from a human donor in good health. Some clones in this sample may be carry-over from other donors' samples. Here the CDR3 reads CASSWASGADTQYF.